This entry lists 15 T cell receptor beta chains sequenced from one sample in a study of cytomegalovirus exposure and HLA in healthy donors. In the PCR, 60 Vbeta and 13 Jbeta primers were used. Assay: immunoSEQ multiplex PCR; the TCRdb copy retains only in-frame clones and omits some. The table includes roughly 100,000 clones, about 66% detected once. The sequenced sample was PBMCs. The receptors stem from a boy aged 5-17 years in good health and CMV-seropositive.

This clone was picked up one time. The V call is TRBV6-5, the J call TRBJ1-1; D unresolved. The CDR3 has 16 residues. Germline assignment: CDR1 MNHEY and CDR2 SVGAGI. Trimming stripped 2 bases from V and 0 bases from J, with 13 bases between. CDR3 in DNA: TGTGCCAGCAGTTACACCCCCACAGTATTGAACACTGAAGCTTTCTTT. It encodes CASSYTPTVLNTEAFF.

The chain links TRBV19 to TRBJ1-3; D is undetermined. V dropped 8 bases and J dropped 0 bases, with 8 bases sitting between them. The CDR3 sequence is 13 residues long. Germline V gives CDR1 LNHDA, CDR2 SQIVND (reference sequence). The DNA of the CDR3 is TGTGCCAGTCGCGGCCACTCTGGAAACACCATATATTTT. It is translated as CASRGHSGNTIYF. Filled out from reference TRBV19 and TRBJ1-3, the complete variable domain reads DGGITQSPKYLFRKEGQNVTLSCEQNLNHDAMYWYRQDPGQGLRLIYYSQIVNDFQKGDIAEGYSVSREKKESFPLTVTSAQKNPTAFYLCASRGHSGNTIYFGEGSWLTVV.

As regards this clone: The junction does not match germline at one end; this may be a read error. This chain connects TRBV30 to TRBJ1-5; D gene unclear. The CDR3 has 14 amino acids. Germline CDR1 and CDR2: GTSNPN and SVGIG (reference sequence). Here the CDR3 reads CAWSPPIDNQPQNF. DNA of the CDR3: TGTGCCTGGAGTCCCCCCATAGACAATCAGCCCCAGAATTTT.

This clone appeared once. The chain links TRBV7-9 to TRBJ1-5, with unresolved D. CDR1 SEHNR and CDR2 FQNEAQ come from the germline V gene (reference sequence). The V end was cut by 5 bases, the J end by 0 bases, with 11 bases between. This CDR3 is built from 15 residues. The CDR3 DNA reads TGTGCCAGCAGCCCCGGACTGTATAGCAATCAGCCCCAGCATTTT. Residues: CASSPGLYSNQPQHF.

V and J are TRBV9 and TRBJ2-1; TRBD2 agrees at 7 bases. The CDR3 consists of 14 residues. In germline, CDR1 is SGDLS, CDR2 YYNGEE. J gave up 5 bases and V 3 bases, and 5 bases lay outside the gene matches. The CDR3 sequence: CASSAMGTNNEQFF. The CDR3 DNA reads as TGTGCCAGCAGCGCGATGGGGACTAACAATGAGCAGTTCTTC.

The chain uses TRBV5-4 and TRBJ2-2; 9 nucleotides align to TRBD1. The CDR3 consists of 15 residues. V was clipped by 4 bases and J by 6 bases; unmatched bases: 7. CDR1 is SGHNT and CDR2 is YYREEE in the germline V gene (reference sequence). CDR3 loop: CASSQKQGAAGELFF. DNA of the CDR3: TGTGCCAGCAGCCAAAAACAGGGGGCGGCCGGGGAGCTGTTTTTT. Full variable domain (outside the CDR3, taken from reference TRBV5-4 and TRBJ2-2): ETGVTQSPTHLIKTRGQQVTLRCSSQSGHNTVSWYQQALGQGPQFIFQYYREEENGRGNFPPRFSGLQFPNYSSELNVNALELDDSALYLCASSQKQGAAGELFFGEGSRLTVL.

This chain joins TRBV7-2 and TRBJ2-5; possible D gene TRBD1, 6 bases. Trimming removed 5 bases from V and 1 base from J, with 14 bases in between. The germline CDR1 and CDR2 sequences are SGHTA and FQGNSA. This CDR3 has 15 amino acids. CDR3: CASSQNRVRQETQYF. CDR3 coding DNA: TGTGCCAGCAGCCAGAACAGGGTGCGCCAAGAGACCCAGTACTTC.

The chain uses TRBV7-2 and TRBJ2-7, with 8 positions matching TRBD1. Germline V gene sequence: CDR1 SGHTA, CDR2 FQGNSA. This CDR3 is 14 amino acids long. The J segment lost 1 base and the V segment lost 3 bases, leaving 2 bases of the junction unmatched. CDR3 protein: CASSFRQGSYEQYF. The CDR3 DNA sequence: TGTGCCAGCAGCTTCCGACAGGGGTCCTACGAGCAGTACTTC. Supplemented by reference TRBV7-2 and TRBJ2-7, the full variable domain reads GAGVSQSPSNKVTEKGKDVELRCDPISGHTALYWYRQSLGQGLEFLIYFQGNSAPDKSGLPSDRFSAERTGGSVSTLTIQRTQQEDSAVYLCASSFRQGSYEQYFGPGTRLTVT.

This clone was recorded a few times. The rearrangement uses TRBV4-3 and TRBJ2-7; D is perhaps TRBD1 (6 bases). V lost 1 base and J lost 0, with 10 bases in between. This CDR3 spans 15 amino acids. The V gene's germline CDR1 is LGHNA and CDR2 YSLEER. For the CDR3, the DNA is TGCGCCAGCAGCCAAGTAACAGGGAACTCCTACGAGCAGTACTTC. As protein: CASSQVTGNSYEQYF.

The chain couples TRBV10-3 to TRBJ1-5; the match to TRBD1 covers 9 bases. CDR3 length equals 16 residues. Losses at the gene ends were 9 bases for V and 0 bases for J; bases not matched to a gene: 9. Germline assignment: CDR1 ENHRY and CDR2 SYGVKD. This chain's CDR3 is CAIPTDRGYSNQPQHF. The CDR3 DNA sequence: TGTGCCATACCGACGGACAGGGGATATAGCAATCAGCCCCAGCATTTT.

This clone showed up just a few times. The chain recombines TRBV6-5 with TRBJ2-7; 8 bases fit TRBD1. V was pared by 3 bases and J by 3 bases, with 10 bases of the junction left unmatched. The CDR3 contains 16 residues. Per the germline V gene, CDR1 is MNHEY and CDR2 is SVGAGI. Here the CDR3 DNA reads TGTGCCAGCAGTTATGTAGGTCTTACAGGGGGCTACGAGCAGTACTTC. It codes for CASSYVGLTGGYEQYF.

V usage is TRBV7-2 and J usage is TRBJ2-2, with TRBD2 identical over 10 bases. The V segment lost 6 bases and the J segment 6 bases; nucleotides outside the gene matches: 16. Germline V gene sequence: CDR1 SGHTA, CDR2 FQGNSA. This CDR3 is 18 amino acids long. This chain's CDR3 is CASRPRGSSGSEAGELFF. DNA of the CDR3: TGTGCCAGCAGGCCGAGAGGGTCTAGCGGGAGTGAGGCCGGGGAGCTGTTTTTT.

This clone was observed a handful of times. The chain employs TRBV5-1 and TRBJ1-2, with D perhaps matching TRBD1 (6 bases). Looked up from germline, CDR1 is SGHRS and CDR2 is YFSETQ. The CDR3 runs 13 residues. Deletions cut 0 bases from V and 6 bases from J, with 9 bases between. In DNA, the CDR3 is TGCGCCAGCAGCTTGGACAGGGTTGATGGCTACACCTTC. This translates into CASSLDRVDGYTF.

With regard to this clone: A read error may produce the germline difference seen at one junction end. The CDR3, as DNA: TGTTCCAGCAGCTTCCCAGTGGGGGGGGCTCTCGGTCTCACTGAAGCTTTCTTT. Translation gives CSSSFPVGGALGLTEAFF. V and J are TRBV7-9 and TRBJ1-1; TRBD1 is a possible D gene (6 bases). From germline, CDR1 is SEHNR and CDR2 FQNEAQ (reference sequence). The CDR3 sequence is 18 residues long. The variable domain in full, with the rest retrieved from reference TRBV7-9 and TRBJ1-1, is DTGVSQNPRHKITKRGQNVTFRCDPISEHNRLYWYRQTLGQGPEFLTYFQNEAQLEKSRLLSDRFSAERPKGSFSTLEIQRTEQGDSAMYLCSSSFPVGGALGLTEAFFGQGTRLTVV.

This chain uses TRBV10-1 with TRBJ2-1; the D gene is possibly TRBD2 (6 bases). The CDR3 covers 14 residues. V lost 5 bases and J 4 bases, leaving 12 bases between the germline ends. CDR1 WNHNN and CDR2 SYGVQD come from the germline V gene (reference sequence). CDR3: CASSKRRVYNEQFF. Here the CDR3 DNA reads TGCGCCAGCAGTAAGCGGAGGGTATACAATGAGCAGTTCTTC.